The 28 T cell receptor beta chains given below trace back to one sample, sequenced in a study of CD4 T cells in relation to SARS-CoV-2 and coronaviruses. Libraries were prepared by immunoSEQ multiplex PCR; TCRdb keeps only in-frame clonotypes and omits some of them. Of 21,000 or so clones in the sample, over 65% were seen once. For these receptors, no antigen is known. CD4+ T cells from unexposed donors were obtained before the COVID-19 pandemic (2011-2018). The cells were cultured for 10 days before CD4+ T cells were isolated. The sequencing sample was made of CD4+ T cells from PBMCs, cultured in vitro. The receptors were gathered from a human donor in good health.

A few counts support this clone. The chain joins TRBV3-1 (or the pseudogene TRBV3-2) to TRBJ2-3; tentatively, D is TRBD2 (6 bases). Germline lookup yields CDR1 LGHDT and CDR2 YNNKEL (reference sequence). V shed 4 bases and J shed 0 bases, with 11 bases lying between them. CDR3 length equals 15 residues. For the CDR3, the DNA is TGTGCCAGCAGCCCAACCGGGACTAGCACAGATACGCAGTATTTT. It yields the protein CASSPTGTSTDTQYF.

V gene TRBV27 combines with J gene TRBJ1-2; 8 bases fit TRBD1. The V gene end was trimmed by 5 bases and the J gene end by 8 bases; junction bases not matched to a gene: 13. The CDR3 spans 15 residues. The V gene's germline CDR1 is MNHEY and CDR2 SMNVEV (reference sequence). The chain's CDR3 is CASSLPGTGFPGYTF. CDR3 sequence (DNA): TGTGCCAGCAGTCTGCCTGGGACAGGATTCCCGGGCTACACCTTC.

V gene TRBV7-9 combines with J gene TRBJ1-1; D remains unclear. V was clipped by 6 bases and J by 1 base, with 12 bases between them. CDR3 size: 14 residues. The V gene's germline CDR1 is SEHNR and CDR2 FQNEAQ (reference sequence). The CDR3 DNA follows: TGTGCCAGCAGTCGTGAAAGCGGGAACACTGAAGCTTTCTTT. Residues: CASSRESGNTEAFF.

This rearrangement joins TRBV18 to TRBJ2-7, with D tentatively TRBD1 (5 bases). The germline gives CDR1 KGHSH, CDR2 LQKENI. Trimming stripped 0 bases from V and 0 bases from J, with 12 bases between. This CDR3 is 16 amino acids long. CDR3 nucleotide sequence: TGTGCCAGCTCACCACCGCCACAGGCGAGCTCCTACGAGCAGTACTTC. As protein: CASSPPPQASSYEQYF.

The CDR3 region has the DNA TGTGCCAGCCATCCAAGGGGGTCCCAAGAGACCCAGTACTTC. It translates to CASHPRGSQETQYF. V is TRBV3-1 (or the pseudogene TRBV3-2) and J is TRBJ2-5; TRBD1 might be the D (6 bases). Trimming took off 8 bases at V and 1 base at J, with 14 bases between the two ends. This CDR3 has 14 amino acids. Germline V gene lookup returns CDR1 LGHDT and CDR2 YNNKEL (reference sequence).

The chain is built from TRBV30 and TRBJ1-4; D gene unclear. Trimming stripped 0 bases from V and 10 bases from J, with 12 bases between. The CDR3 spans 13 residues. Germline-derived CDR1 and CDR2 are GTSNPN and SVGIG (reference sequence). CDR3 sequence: CAWSVLTDGKLFF. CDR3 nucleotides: TGTGCCTGGAGTGTACTCACAGATGGAAAACTGTTTTTT.

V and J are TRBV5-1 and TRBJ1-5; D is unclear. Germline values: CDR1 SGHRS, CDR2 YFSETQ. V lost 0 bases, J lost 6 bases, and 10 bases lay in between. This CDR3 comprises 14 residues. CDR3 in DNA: TGCGCCAGCAGCTTGGCCGGCGGGGTTCAGCCCCAGCATTTT. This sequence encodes CASSLAGGVQPQHF.

DNA of the CDR3: TGCGCCAGCAGCTTGTTGGCCAGGGGGAGCGGAGAGACCCAGTACTTC. Translated, it gives CASSLLARGSGETQYF. The rearrangement uses TRBV5-1 and TRBJ2-5, with TRBD1 identical over 7 bases. Germline values: CDR1 SGHRS, CDR2 YFSETQ. J lost 4 bases, V lost 1 base, and 10 bases had no gene match. The CDR3 contains 16 residues.

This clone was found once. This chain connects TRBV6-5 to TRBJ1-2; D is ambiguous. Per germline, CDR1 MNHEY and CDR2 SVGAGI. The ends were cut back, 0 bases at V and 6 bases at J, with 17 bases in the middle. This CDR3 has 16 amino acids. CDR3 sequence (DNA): TGTGCCAGCAGTTACTCGAGCAGGACCTCAAACCATGGCTACACCTTC. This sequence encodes CASSYSSRTSNHGYTF.

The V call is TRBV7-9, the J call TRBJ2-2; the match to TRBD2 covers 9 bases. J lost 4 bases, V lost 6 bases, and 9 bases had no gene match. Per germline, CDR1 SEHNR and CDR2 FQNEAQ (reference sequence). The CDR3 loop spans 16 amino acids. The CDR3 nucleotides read TGTGCCAGCAGACCACCGGGACTAGCTTTCACCGGGGAGCTGTTTTTT. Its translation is CASRPPGLAFTGELFF. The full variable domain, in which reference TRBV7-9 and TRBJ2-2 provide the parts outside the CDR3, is DTGVSQNPRHKITKRGQNVTFRCDPISEHNRLYWYRQTLGQGPEFLTYFQNEAQLEKSRLLSDRFSAERPKGSFSTLEIQRTEQGDSAMYLCASRPPGLAFTGELFFGEGSRLTVL.

CDR3 bases: TGTGCCAGCAGCCGTAGCGGGAGATCCTACAATGAGCAGTTCTTC. The encoded protein is CASSRSGRSYNEQFF. The chain is built from TRBV7-3 and TRBJ2-1; 9 bases are a match to TRBD2. CDR1 SGHTA and CDR2 FQGTGA come from the germline V gene. This CDR3 comprises 15 residues. V gave up 5 bases and J gave up 1 base; unmatched junction bases: 3.

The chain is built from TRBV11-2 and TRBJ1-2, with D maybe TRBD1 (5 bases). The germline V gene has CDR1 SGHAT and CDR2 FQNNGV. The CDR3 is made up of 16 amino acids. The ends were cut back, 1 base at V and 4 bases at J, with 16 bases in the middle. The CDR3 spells CASSLGRTWQGYGYTF. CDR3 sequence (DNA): TGTGCCAGCAGCTTAGGGAGGACGTGGCAGGGCTATGGCTACACCTTC.

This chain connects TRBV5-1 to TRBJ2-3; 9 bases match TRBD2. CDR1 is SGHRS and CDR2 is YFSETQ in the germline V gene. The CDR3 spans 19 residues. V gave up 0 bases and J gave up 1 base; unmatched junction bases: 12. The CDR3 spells CASSLAGGRAFGGTDTQYF. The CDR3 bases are TGCGCCAGCAGCTTGGCCGGCGGGAGGGCCTTTGGGGGCACAGATACGCAGTATTTT.

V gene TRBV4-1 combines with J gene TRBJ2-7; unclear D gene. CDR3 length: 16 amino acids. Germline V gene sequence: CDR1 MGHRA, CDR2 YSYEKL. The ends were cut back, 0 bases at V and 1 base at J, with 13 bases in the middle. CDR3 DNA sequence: TGCGCCAGCAGCCAAGAGTCCCTAACCTTATCCTACGAGCAGTACTTC. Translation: CASSQESLTLSYEQYF.

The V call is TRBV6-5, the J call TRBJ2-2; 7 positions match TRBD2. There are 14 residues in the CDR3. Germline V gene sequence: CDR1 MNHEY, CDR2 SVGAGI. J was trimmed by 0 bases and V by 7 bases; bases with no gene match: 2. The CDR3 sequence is CASILAANTGELFF. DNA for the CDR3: TGTGCCAGCATTCTAGCGGCGAACACCGGGGAGCTGTTTTTT.

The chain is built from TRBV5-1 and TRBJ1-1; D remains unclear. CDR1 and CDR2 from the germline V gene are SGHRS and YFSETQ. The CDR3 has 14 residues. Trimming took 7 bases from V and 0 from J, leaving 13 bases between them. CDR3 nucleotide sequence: TGCGCCAGCGGATCCATGGGGATGAACACTGAAGCTTTCTTT. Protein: CASGSMGMNTEAFF.

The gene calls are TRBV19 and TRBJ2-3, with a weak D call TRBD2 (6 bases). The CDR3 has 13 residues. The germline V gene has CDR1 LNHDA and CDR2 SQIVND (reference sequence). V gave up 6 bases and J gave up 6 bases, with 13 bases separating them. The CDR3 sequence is CASSWSRGDTQYF. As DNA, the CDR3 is TGTGCCAGTAGCTGGTCCCGGGGGGATACGCAGTATTTT.

CDR3 nucleotide sequence: TGTGCCAGCAGCCAGAGCTCGAACACTGAAGCTTTCTTT. Encoded protein: CASSQSSNTEAFF. The chain carries TRBV3-1 (or the pseudogene TRBV3-2) and TRBJ1-1; D remains ambiguous. Between the trimmed V and J ends, which lost 3 bases and 1 base, there was a span of 6 bases. The V gene's germline CDR1 is LGHDT and CDR2 YNNKEL (reference sequence). This CDR3 has 13 residues.

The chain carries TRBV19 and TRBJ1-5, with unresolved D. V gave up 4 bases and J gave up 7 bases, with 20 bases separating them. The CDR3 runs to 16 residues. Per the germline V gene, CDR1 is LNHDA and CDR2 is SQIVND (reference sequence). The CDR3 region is CASSSRVVGRRQPQHF. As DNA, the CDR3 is TGTGCCAGTAGTAGTCGGGTGGTAGGGCGTAGGCAGCCCCAGCATTTT.

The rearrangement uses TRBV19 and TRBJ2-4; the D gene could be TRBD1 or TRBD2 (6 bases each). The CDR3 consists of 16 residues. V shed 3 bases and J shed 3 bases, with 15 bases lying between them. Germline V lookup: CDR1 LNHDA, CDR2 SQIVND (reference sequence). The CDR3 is CASSIVFEGGKNIQYF. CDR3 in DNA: TGTGCCAGTAGTATTGTTTTCGAGGGGGGCAAAAACATTCAGTACTTC.

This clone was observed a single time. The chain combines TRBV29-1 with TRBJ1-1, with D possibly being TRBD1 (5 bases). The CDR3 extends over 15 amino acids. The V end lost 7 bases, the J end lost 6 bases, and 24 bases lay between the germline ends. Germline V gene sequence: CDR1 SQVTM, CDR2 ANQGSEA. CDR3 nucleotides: TGCAGCGCCGCATGGGGGGTAAATGATGTGGCTGAAGCTTTCTTT. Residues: CSAAWGVNDVAEAFF.

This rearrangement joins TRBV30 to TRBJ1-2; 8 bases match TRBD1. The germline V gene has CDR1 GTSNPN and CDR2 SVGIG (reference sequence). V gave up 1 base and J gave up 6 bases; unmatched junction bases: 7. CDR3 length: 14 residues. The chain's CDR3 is CAWSADRGFDGYTF. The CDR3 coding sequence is TGTGCCTGGAGTGCCGACAGGGGCTTCGATGGCTACACCTTC.

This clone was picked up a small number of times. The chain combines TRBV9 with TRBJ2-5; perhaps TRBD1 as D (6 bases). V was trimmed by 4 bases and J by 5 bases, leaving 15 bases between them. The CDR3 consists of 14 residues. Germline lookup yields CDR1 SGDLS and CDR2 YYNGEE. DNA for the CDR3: TGTGCCAGCAGCCCGCGAGGGGGACGGGAGACCCAGTACTTC. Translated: CASSPRGGRETQYF.

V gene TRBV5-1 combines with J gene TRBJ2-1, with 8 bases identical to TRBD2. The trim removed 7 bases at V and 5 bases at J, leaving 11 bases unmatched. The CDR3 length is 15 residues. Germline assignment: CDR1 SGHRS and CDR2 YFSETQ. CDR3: CASSLVTSGNNEQFF. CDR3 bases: TGCGCCAGCTCTCTGGTCACTAGCGGTAACAATGAGCAGTTCTTC.

This chain's CDR3 is CASRVDRGYGYTF. The CDR3 DNA reads as TGTGCCAGTAGGGTGGACAGGGGATATGGCTACACCTTC. The chain has TRBV19 and TRBJ1-2; 9 bases are a match to TRBD1. The V gene's germline CDR1 is LNHDA and CDR2 SQIVND (reference sequence). Trimming cost V 6 bases and J 5 bases; bases outside gene matches: 4. The CDR3 covers 13 residues.

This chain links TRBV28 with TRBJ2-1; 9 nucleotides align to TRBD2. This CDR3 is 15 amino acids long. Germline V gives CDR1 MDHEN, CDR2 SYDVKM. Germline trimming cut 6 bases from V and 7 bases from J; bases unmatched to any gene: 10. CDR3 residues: CASSPGLAPWNEQFF. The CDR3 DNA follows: TGTGCCAGCAGCCCGGGACTAGCTCCCTGGAATGAGCAGTTCTTC.

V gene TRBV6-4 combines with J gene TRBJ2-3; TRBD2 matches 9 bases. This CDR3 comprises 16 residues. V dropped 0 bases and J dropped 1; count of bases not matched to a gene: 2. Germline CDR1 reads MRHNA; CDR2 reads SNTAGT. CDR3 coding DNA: TGTGCCAGCAGTGACTCAGTAGCGGGAGGCACAGATACGCAGTATTTT. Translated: CASSDSVAGGTDTQYF.

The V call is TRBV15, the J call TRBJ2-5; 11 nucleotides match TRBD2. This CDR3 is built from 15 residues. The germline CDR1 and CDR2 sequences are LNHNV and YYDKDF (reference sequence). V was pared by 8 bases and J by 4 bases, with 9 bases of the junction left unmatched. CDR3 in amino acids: CATSASLAGAETQYF. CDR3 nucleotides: TGTGCCACCTCAGCGTCACTAGCGGGAGCAGAGACCCAGTACTTC.